This TCR beta chain was recovered during a study of shared clonotypes between healthy human individuals. Study summary: Three plates were used per donor for CD4 naive, three for CD4 memory, two for CD8 naive and one for CD8 memory.

Turning to this clone: What it recognizes is unknown.

CD45RO-negative, CCR7-selected cells formed the naive CD8 fraction, which excluded terminally differentiated effector memory CD45RA+ cells. How the authors handled the data: For the immunoSEQ data, sequences were junction-only without quality scores, so filtering differed. Assay: immunoSEQ multiplex PCR; the TCRdb copy retains only in-frame clones and omits some. V, J and clone size were drawn from that table, and D and trimming were deduced from the DNA. The sample carries about 2 million clones, less than 95% recorded once. Findings of the study overall: Only blood underwent sampling, and tissue repertoires likely differ. Memory subsets generally showed lower estimated richness than naive subsets.

The germline CDR1 and CDR2 sequences are SGDLS and YYNGEE. V shed 1 base and J 1 base; nucleotides not matched to a gene: 7. CDR3 length equals 16 residues. The sequenced sample was naive CD8+ T cells sorted from blood. The origin of this receptor is a man aged 18 to 35 in good health. The chain recombines TRBV9 with TRBJ1-1; 7 bases map to TRBD1. The CDR3 DNA reads TGTGCCAGCAGCGTATCTGGGGCAGGGGGGAACACTGAAGCTTTCTTT. Amino acids: CASSVSGAGGNTEAFF.